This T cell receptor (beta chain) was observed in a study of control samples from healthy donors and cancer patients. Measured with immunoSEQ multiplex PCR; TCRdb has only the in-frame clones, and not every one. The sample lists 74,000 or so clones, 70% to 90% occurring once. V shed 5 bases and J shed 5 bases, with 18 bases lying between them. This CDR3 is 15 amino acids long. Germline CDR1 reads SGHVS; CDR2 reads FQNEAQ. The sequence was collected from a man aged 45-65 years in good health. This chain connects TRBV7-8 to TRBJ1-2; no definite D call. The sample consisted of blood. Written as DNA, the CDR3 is TGTGCCAGCAGCGCGCAGGCCTCTATAAGTTATGGCTACACCTTC. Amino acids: CASSAQASISYGYTF.